A selection of T cell receptor beta chains follows, all from one sample in a study of blood T cell repertoires in COVID-19. The data were produced by immunoSEQ multiplex PCR, yet TCRdb's version contains in-frame clones alone and is incomplete. This table has about 160,000 clones, approximately 80% appearing once. The sequenced material came from peripheral blood. Receptors originate from a man between 60 and 75 years old with acute or convalescent COVID-19. The CDR3 runs from the conserved cysteine through the conserved F or W. The D gene is left open where the match is weak. The size of a clone is reported for some rows only, either as once, few or many, or as a class for expanded clones.

V	D	J	size	CDR3	DNA
TRBV10-3	NA	TRBJ1-2	NA	CAIRSNYGYTF	TGTGCCATCAGGAGCAACTATGGCTACACCTTC
TRBV4-3	NA	TRBJ1-2	few	CASSLDNAAANYGYTF	TGCGCCAGCAGCCTGGACAACGCTGCGGCTAACTATGGCTACACCTTC
TRBV12-3/TRBV12-4	NA	TRBJ1-5	NA	CASSFSGDQPQHF	TGTGCCAGCAGTTTTTCAGGGGATCAGCCCCAGCATTTT
TRBV6-2/TRBV6-3	NA	TRBJ1-5	NA	CASRYIDRLSGQPQHF	TGTGCCAGCAGATACATCGACAGGTTAAGTGGTCAGCCCCAGCATTTT
TRBV5-4	NA	TRBJ1-6	NA	CASRADSTNSPLHF	TGTGCCAGCAGGGCCGACAGTACAAATTCACCCCTCCACTTT
TRBV9	NA	TRBJ2-7	NA	CASSVADGGYEQYF	TGTGCCAGCAGCGTAGCTGACGGGGGCTACGAGCAGTACTTC
TRBV2	TRBD1	TRBJ1-5	NA	CASRWTGVGEGNQPQHF	TGTGCCAGCCGATGGACAGGGGTCGGGGAAGGGAATCAGCCCCAGCATTTT
TRBV9	TRBD1	TRBJ2-7	NA	CASSQQPQGQGAYEQYF	TGTGCCAGCAGCCAACAACCGCAAGGACAGGGGGCATACGAGCAGTACTTC
TRBV20-1	TRBD2	TRBJ2-2	NA	CSASDGGAGGAGELFF	TGCAGTGCTAGTGACGGGGGGGCCGGAGGGGCCGGGGAGCTGTTTTTT
TRBV6-5	TRBD1	TRBJ1-1	NA	CASSLKTGGTEAFF	TGTGCCAGCAGCCTCAAGACAGGGGGCACTGAAGCTTTCTTT
TRBV6-2/TRBV6-3	TRBD1	TRBJ1-2	NA	CASSRTGGASYSGYTF	TGTGCCAGCAGCCGGACAGGGGGCGCGAGTTACTCAGGCTACACCTTC
TRBV5-5	TRBD1	TRBJ1-2	NA	CASSLEGATHYGYTF	TGTGCCAGCAGCTTGGAGGGGGCCACCCACTATGGCTACACCTTC
TRBV6-1	NA	TRBJ1-2	once	CASSEVRSGYTF	TGTGCCAGCAGTGAGGTCAGATCGGGCTACACCTTC
TRBV18	TRBD1	TRBJ2-3	NA	CASSSTPGTGGKDTQYF	TGTGCCAGCTCATCCACACCCGGGACAGGGGGTAAAGATACGCAGTATTTT
TRBV7-2	NA	TRBJ2-1	few	CASSFGTSIYNEQFF	TGTGCCAGCAGCTTCGGGACATCAATCTACAATGAGCAGTTCTTC
TRBV7-2	TRBD2	TRBJ2-7	NA	CASSSSGGSYEQYF	TGTGCCAGCAGCTCCAGCGGGGGTTCATACGAGCAGTACTTC
TRBV4-1	TRBD1	TRBJ2-3	NA	CASSRDRVRTDTQYF	TGCGCCAGCAGCCGGGACAGGGTACGCACAGATACGCAGTATTTT
TRBV7-2	TRBD1	TRBJ1-2	NA	CASSSTGGSGGYTF	TGTGCCAGCAGCTCGACAGGGGGGTCGGGAGGCTACACCTTC
TRBV5-4	TRBD2	TRBJ2-3	NA	CASSLKSGGVTDTQYF	TGTGCCAGCAGCTTGAAATCGGGGGGTGTCACAGATACGCAGTATTTT
TRBV5-4	TRBD1	TRBJ2-1	NA	CASSLANQGVGNEQFF	TGTGCCAGCAGCTTGGCGAATCAGGGGGTGGGGAATGAGCAGTTCTTC
TRBV18	TRBD1	TRBJ1-1	few	CASSPRTGGDTEAFF	TGTGCCAGCTCACCACGGACAGGGGGAGACACTGAAGCTTTCTTT
TRBV29-1	NA	TRBJ2-1	NA	CSVEGSSESYNEQFF	TGCAGCGTTGAAGGGTCGTCTGAGTCCTACAATGAGCAGTTCTTC
TRBV19	NA	TRBJ2-2	NA	CASSTQYTGELFF	TGTGCCAGTAGTACCCAGTACACCGGGGAGCTGTTTTTT
TRBV10-2	TRBD1	TRBJ1-4	NA	CASSRGNEKLFF	TGCGCCAGCTCCAGGGGGAACGAAAAACTGTTTTTT
TRBV2	TRBD1	TRBJ2-7	NA	CASSYPPGQGAREQYF	TGTGCCAGCAGTTATCCTCCGGGACAGGGGGCTCGGGAGCAGTACTTC
TRBV5-5	NA	TRBJ2-1	once	CASSLAQSSYNEQFF	TGTGCCAGCAGCTTGGCTCAGTCCTCCTACAATGAGCAGTTCTTC
TRBV24-1	NA	TRBJ2-3	once	CATSELSTDTQYF	TGTGCCACCAGTGAACTGAGCACAGATACGCAGTATTTT